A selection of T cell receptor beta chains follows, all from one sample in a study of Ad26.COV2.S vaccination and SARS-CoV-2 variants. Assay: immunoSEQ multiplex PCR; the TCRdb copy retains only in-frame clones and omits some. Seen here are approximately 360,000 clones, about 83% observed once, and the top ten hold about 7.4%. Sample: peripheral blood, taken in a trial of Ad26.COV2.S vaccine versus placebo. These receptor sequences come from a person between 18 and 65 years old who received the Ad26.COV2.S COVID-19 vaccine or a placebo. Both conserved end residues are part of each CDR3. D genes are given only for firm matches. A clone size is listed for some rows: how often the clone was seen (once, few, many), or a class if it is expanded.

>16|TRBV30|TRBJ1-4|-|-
TGTGCCTGGAGTGTACGGGCAACGGAGTATAATGAAAAACTGTTTTTT
CAWSVRATEYNEKLFF
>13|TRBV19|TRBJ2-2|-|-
TGTGCCAGTAGTATCCAGGGTCCCGGGGAGCTGTTTTTT
CASSIQGPGELFF
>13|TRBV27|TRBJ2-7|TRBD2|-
TGTGCCAGCAGTTTTAGGCCTAGCGGTGAGCAGTACTTC
CASSFRPSGEQYF
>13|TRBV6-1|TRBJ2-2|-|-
TGTGCCAGCAGTGAACTGTGGAGGGTGGAGCTGTTTTTT
CASSELWRVELFF
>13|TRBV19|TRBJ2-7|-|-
TGTGCCAGTAGTTCAGGACTCCCCTACGAGCAGTACTTC
CASSSGLPYEQYF
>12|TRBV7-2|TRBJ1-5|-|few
TGTGCCAGCAGCTTAAACAGTCGGCCCCAGCATTTT
CASSLNSRPQHF
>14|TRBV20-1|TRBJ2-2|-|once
TGCAGTGCTAGTAAGGCCATCGGGAACGGGGAGCTGTTTTTT
CSASKAIGNGELFF
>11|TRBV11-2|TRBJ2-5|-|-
TGTGCCAGCAGCCTGGGGGAGACCCAGTACTTC
CASSLGETQYF
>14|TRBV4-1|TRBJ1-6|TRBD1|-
TGCGCCAGCAGCTTCGGACAGGGAGGATCACCCCTCCACTTT
CASSFGQGGSPLHF
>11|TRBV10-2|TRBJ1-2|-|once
TGCGCCAGCAGTGACTCTCGTGGCTACACCTTC
CASSDSRGYTF
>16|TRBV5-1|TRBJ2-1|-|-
TGCGCCAGCAGCGAGTCCGGGACACTATATTACAATGAGCAGTTCTTC
CASSESGTLYYNEQFF
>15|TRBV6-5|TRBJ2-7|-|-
TGTGCCAGCAGTTACTCGAAACTGCCCTCCTACGAGCAGTACTTC
CASSYSKLPSYEQYF
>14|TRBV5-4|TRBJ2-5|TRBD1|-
TGTGCCAGCAGTCGGGACAGGGAATTCTCTACCCAGTACTTC
CASSRDREFSTQYF
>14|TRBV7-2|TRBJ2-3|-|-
TGTGCCAGCAGCTTAAGGAGCGGCACAGATACGCAGTATTTT
CASSLRSGTDTQYF
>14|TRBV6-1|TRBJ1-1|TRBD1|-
TGTGCCAGCAGTGAACAGGGGGCAGGCACTGAAGCTTTCTTT
CASSEQGAGTEAFF
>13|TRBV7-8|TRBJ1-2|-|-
TGTGCCAGCAGCTTAGCCCGGGGCTATGGCTACACCTTC
CASSLARGYGYTF
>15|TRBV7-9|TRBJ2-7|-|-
TGTGCCAGCAGCTTAGCGGGGGCGCCTTCCTACGAGCAGTACTTC
CASSLAGAPSYEQYF
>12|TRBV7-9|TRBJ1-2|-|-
TGTGCCAGCAGCTTTGGGACGTCATTCTACACCTTC
CASSFGTSFYTF
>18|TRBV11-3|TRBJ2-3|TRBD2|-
TGTGCCAGCAGCTCAAACCCTTTTACCGGGGGGGAAGGAGATACGCAGTATTTT
CASSSNPFTGGEGDTQYF
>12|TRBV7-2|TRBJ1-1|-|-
TGTGCCAGCAGTTTTATAAACACTGAAGCTTTCTTT
CASSFINTEAFF
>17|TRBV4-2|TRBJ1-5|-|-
TGTGCCAGCAGCCAAGATCGAAAGTACAGCCTATATCAGCCCCAGCATTTT
CASSQDRKYSLYQPQHF
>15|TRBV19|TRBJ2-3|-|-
TGTGCCAGTAGTATAATAGTGGGTGGCGCAGATACGCAGTATTTT
CASSIIVGGADTQYF
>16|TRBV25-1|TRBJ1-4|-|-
TGTGCCAGCAGTGATTCGAGGGTCACAGGCGGTGAAAAACTGTTTTTT
CASSDSRVTGGEKLFF
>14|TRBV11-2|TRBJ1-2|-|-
TGTGCCAGCAGCTTAGGACGGCTTAACTATGGCTACACCTTC
CASSLGRLNYGYTF
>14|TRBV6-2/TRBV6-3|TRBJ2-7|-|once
TGTGCCAGCAGTTCAGCCCATGTCAGCTACGAGCCGTACTTC
CASSSAHVSYEPYF
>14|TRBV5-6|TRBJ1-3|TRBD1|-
TGTGCCAGCACCCTGCAGGGGGGAGGAAACACCATATATTTT
CASTLQGGGNTIYF
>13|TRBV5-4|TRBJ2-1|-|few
TGTGCCACCTTAATTGGGGGGTTGGGTGAGCAGTTCTTC
CATLIGGLGEQFF
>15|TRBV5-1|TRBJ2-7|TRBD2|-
TGCGCCAGCAGCTTGGCGGGACTAGCGGGAGACGAGCAGTACTTC
CASSLAGLAGDEQYF
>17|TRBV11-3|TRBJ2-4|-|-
TGTGCCAGCAGCTTAGGCAGGCGTCGGGAGGCCAAAAACATTCAGTACTTC
CASSLGRRREAKNIQYF
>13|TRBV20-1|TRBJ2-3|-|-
TGCAGTGCTAGTTACGGCTCGGGGGATACGCAGTATTTT
CSASYGSGDTQYF
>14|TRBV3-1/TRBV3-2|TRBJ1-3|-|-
TGTGCCAGCAGCCAAGGCAGGGCCGGAAACACCATATATTTT
CASSQGRAGNTIYF
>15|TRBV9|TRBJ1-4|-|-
TGTGCCAGCAGCCCGGGGACTTCGAATAGGGAAAAACTGTTTTTT
CASSPGTSNREKLFF
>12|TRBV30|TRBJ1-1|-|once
TGTGCCTGGTCTGACCCAGGGTTTCGTGCTTTCTTT
CAWSDPGFRAFF
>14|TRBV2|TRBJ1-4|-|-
TGTGCCAGCGGCGGGGCGCGCGGTCGGGAAAAACTGTTTTTT
CASGGARGREKLFF
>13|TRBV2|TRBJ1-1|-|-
TGTGCCAGCAGTGACGGGGCCGAGACTGAAGCTTTCTTT
CASSDGAETEAFF
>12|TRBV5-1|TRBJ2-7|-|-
TGCGCCAGCAGCTTAAGCTCCTACGAGCAGTACTTC
CASSLSSYEQYF
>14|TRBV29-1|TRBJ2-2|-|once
TGCAGCGTTGAAGATCTTGGGGCTGGCGGGGAGCTGTTTTTT
CSVEDLGAGGELFF
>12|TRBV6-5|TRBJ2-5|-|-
TGTGCCAGCAATGGGGGAGCAGAGACCCAGTACTTC
CASNGGAETQYF
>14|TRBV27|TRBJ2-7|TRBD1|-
TGTGCCAGCAGTCCCAGGGGGCCAGTAAACGAGCAGTACTTC
CASSPRGPVNEQYF
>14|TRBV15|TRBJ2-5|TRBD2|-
TGTGCCACCAGCAGAGAGGGCGGGAGGAGGACCCAGTACTTC
CATSREGGRRTQYF
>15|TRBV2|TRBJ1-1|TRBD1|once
TGTGCCAGCAGTGCACAGGGGCCCATGAACACTGAAGCTTTCTTT
CASSAQGPMNTEAFF
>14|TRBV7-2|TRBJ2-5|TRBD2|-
TGTGCCACCAGCTGGCGGGGGGCCGGGGAGACCCAGTACTTC
CATSWRGAGETQYF
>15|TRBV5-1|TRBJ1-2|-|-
TGCGCCAGCAGCGCTCTTACAGGGTATGACTATGGCTACACCTTC
CASSALTGYDYGYTF
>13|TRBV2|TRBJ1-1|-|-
TGTGCCAGCAGTGTTGGGACTGGCACTGAAGCTTTCTTT
CASSVGTGTEAFF
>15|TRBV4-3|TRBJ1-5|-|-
TGCGCCAGCAGCCCCTCCGGGAGTTGGGAGCAGCCCCAGCATTTT
CASSPSGSWEQPQHF
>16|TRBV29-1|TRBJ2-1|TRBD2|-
TGCAGCGTCGATGGGACTAGCGGTATCTCCTACAATGAGCAGTTCTTC
CSVDGTSGISYNEQFF
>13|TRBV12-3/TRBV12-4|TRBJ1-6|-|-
TGTGCCAGCAGTTTAGGTGGGGATTCACCCCTCCACTTT
CASSLGGDSPLHF
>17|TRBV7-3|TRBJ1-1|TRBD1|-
TGTGCCAGCCGCACCTTGGACAGGGGAGGATTGAACACTGAAGCTTTCTTT
CASRTLDRGGLNTEAFF
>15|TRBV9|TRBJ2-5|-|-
TGTGCCAGCAGCCGTCGGGAGGAGGGGGAAGAGACCCAGTACTTC
CASSRREEGEETQYF
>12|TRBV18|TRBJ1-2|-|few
TGTGCCAGCTCACCATCGGGGAACGGCTACACCTTC
CASSPSGNGYTF
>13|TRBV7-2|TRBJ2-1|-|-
TGTGCCAGCAGTGGGCAGGGTTACAATGAGCAGTTCTTC
CASSGQGYNEQFF
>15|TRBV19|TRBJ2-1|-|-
TGTGCCAGTACCCCCGCGACCCTCTCCTACAATGAGCAGTTCTTC
CASTPATLSYNEQFF
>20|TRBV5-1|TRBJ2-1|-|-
TGCGCCAGCAGCTCCTCATCCGGCGGATGGGTCCTTGGGTCCTACAATGAGCAGTTCTTC
CASSSSSGGWVLGSYNEQFF
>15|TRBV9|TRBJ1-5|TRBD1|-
TGTGCCAGCAGCGTAGGGACAGGGAACAATCAGCCCCAGCATTTT
CASSVGTGNNQPQHF
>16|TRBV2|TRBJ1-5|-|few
TGTGCCAGCAGTGAGACGACGGTGAGTAGCAATCAGCCCCAGCATTTT
CASSETTVSSNQPQHF
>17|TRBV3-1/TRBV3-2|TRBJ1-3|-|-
TGTGCCAGCAGCCAGTTTTCGACCGTATTCTCTGGAAACACCATATATTTT
CASSQFSTVFSGNTIYF
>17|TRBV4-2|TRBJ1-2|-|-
TGTGCCAGCAGCCAAGCCCCCACAGGGACCACGCCATATGGCTACACCTTC
CASSQAPTGTTPYGYTF
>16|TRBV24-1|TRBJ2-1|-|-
TGTGCCACCAGTGATTATAGGCCAGGGACTTACAATGAGCAGTTCTTC
CATSDYRPGTYNEQFF
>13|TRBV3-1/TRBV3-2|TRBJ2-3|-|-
TGTGCCAGCAGCCGACCTCCGGGAGATACGCAGTATTTT
CASSRPPGDTQYF